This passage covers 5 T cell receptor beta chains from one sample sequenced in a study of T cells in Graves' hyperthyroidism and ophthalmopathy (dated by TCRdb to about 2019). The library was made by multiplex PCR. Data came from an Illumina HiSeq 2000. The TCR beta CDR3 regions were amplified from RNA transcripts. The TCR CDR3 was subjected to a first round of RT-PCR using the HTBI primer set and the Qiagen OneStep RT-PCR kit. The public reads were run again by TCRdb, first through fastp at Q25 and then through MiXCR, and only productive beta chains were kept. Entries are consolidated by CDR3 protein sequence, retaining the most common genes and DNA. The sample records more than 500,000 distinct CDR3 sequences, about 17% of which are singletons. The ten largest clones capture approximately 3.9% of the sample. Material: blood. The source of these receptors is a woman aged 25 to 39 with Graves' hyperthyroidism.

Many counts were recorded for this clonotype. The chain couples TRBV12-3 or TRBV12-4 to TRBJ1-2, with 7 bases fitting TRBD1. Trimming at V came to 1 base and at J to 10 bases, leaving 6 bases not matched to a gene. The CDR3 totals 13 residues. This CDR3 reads CASSLGQGRDYTF. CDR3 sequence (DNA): TGTGCCAGCAGTTTAGGACAGGGACGTGACTACACCTTC.

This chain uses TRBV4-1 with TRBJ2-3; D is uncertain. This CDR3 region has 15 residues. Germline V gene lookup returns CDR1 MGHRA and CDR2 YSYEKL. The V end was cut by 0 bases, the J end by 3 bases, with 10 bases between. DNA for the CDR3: TGCGCCAGCAGCCAAGATGGCTGGGGTACAGATACGCAGTATTTT. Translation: CASSQDGWGTDTQYF.

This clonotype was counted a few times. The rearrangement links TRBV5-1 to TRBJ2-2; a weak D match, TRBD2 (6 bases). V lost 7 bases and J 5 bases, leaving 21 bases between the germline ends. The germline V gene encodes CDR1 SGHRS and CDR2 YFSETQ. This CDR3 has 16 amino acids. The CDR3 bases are TGCGCCAGCTCCCCAGGAATGACGGCGGGGACCGGGGAGCTGTTTTTT. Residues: CASSPGMTAGTGELFF.

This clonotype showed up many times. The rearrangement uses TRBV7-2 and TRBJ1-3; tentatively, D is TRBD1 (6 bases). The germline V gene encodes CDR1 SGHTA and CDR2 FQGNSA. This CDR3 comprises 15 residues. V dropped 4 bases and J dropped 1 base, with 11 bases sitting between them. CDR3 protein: CASSSGQLSGNTIYF. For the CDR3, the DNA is TGTGCCAGCAGCTCCGGACAGCTTTCTGGAAACACCATATATTTT.

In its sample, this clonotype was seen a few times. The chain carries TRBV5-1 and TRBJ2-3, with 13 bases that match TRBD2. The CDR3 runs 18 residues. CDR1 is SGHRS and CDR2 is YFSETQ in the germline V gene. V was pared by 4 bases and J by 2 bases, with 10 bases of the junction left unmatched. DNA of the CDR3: TGCGCCAGCAGCCTCGGACTAGCGGGAGTCCAGGTCACAGATACGCAGTATTTT. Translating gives CASSLGLAGVQVTDTQYF.